This TCR beta chain was found in a study of T-cell reconstitution after alpha-beta-depleted transplantation in children. Notes on the study in general: Once a year had passed after transplant, T-cell counts and diversity came mostly from newly produced T cells.

This clonotype was recorded a few times. Its antigen is unknown. Preparation of the TCRbeta library used unique molecular identifiers. MiXCR, run by TCRdb on the PCR reads, gives a single entry per CDR3 protein. The data hold 450,000 to 600,000 distinct CDR3 sequences, with 10% to 15% observed a single time. V dropped 7 bases and J dropped 4; count of bases not matched to a gene: 13. The CDR3 totals 16 residues. V is TRBV12-3 or TRBV12-4 and J is TRBJ2-1, with 7 positions matching TRBD1. The sequence derives from a male patient between 10 and 17 years old who had a stem cell transplant for acute myeloid leukemia, so the T cells may come from the graft donor. This sample comprised PBMCs, mostly from graft donor cells, obtained 360 days after TCRalphabeta/CD19-depleted stem cell transplant. This chain's CDR3 is CASTSSGTELYNEQFF. In nucleotides, the CDR3 is TGTGCCAGCACTTCCTCCGGGACAGAGCTTTACAATGAGCAGTTCTTC.